This T cell receptor beta chain originates from a study of T-cell memory formation after mild COVID-19. This clonotype has ten or more counts. The antigen is not known. Trimming cost V 6 bases and J 5 bases, with 10 bases left between them. The CDR3 length is 12 residues. TCRdb re-analysed the 5' RACE reads in MiXCR, keeping a single row per CDR3 protein. The data contain about 270,000 distinct CDR3 sequences, 15% of them singletons. Points from the study as a whole: Clones that contracted from day 15 to 85 had balanced CD4/CD8; later expanders were CD4+ biased.

Sequenced input: PBMCs or a T cell subset sorted from them (not recorded which). The source is an adult woman who had mild COVID-19 (a few samples of this study predate the infection). Cell type and time point are not known. The rearrangement links TRBV12-3 or TRBV12-4 to TRBJ2-5; D perhaps matches TRBD2 (6 bases). Here the CDR3 reads CASRGLAETQYF. CDR3 DNA sequence: TGTGCCAGCAGGGGACTCGCGGAGACCCAGTACTTC.